By share of the sample, the clone carrying this TCR beta chain is medium-sized (0.01 to 0.1%). Indicated treatment: randomized to nivolumab then ipilimumab (arm A) or the reverse (arm B). Trimming pared 5 bases from V and 9 bases from J, leaving 14 bases between. The CDR3 runs 13 residues. Germline lookup yields CDR1 SGHVS and CDR2 FQNEAQ. The data were taken from a study of sequential checkpoint blockade in melanoma. This table comes from immunoSEQ multiplex PCR, and its TCRdb copy is limited to in-frame clones, with some not included. The table lists about 32,000 clones, more than 70% of them singletons.

This TCR came from a human donor with melanoma. Sequencing used CD8+ T cells sorted from blood (inferred from file names), obtained from a patient given nivolumab and ipilimumab in sequence. This chain links TRBV7-8 with TRBJ1-5; D may be TRBD1 (6 bases). CDR3: CASSPTGSGPQHF. As DNA, the CDR3 is TGTGCCAGCAGCCCGACAGGTTCAGGGCCCCAGCATTTT.